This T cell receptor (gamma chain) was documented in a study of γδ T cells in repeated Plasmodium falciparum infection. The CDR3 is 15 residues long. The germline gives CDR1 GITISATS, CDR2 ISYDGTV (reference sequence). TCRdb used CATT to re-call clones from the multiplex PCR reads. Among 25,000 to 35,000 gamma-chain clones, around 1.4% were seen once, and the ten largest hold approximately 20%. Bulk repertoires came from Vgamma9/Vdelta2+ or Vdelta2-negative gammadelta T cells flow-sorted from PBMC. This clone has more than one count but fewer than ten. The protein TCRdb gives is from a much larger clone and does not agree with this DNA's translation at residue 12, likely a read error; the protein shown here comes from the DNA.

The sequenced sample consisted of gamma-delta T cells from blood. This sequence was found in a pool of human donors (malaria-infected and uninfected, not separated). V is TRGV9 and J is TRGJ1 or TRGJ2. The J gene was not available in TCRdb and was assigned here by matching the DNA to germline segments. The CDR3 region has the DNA TGTGCCTTGTGGGAGCTCCCCCCCTTTTATTATGAGAAACTCTTT. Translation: CALWELPPFYYEKLF.